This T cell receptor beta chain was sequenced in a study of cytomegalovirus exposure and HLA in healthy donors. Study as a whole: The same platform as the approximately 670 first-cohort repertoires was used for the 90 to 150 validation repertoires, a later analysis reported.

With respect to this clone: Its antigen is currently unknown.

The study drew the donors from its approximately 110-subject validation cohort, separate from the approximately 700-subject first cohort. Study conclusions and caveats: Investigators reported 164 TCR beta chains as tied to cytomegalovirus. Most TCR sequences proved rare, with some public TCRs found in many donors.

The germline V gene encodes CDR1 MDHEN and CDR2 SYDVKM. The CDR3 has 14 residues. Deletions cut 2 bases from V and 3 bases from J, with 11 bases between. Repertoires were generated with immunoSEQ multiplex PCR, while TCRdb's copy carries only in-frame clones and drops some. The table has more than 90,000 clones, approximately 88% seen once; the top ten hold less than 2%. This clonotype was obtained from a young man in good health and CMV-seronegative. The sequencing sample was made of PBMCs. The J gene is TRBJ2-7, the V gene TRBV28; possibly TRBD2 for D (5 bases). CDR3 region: CASSLPGTIYEQYF. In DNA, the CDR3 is TGTGCCAGCAGTTTACCGGGAACCATCTACGAGCAGTACTTC.